This TCR beta chain was found in a study of shared clonotypes between healthy human individuals. At the level of the study: Each donor's CD4 naive and CD4 memory cells filled three plates apiece, CD8 naive two, and CD8 memory one. Overall study results and limits: Clonotypes that were shared across a handful of donors made up around 4.6% of naive CD4 clonotypes.

In the case of this clone: Its antigen is unknown.

The V and J ends lost 1 base and 5 bases respectively, with 16 bases between them. Germline values: CDR1 SSHAT, CDR2 FNYEAQ (reference sequence). The CDR3 is 16 residues long. Repertoires were generated with immunoSEQ multiplex PCR, while TCRdb's copy carries only in-frame clones and drops some. The sample includes about 2.4 million clones, 93% of them seen just once. Source material: naive CD4+ T cells from PBMCs. As for subset: CD45RA+ positively selected. This TCR derives from a man aged 18-30 years in good health. Some clones in this sample may be carry-over from other donors' samples. The rearrangement joins TRBV7-7 to TRBJ2-3; tentative D call: TRBD2 (6 bases). DNA of the CDR3: TGTGCCAGCAGCTTAGGCGGGACGCCGGACGGAGATACGCAGTATTTT. Protein sequence: CASSLGGTPDGDTQYF.